Below are 19 T cell receptor beta chains sequenced from a single sample in a study of Tregs in tolerant kidney transplant recipients. TCRdb keeps only in-frame clones here, not all; method: immunoSEQ multiplex PCR. Among roughly 120,000 clones listed, 92% were seen once. The sample consisted of CD4+ T cells from blood. Receptor source: a human donor in good health.

The chain combines TRBV19 with TRBJ2-7; 8 nucleotides agree with TRBD1. V shed 6 bases and J 3 bases; nucleotides not matched to a gene: 7. The CDR3 covers 14 residues. Looked up from germline, CDR1 is LNHDA and CDR2 is SQIVND (reference sequence). The CDR3, as DNA: TGTGCCAGTAGAGAAGCCGGGACAGGCTACGAGCAGTACTTC. Amino acid sequence: CASREAGTGYEQYF.

This sequence joins TRBV5-4 and TRBJ2-1, with 7 bases fitting TRBD2. This CDR3 is built from 14 residues. The ends lost 4 bases at V and 4 bases at J; junction bases unmatched: 5. Germline-derived CDR1 and CDR2 are SGHNT and YYREEE (reference sequence). The CDR3 loop is CASSISSGYNEQFF. As DNA, the CDR3 is TGTGCCAGCAGCATATCTAGCGGTTACAATGAGCAGTTCTTC.

The J gene is TRBJ2-5, the V gene TRBV4-1, with D maybe TRBD2 (6 bases). Germline CDR1 and CDR2: MGHRA and YSYEKL. The V gene lost 2 bases and the J gene lost 5 bases, with 15 bases spanning the gap. The CDR3 is 15 amino acids. CDR3 amino acids: CASSQSGGVLETQYF. The CDR3 region has the DNA TGCGCCAGCAGCCAATCCGGGGGAGTTTTGGAGACCCAGTACTTC.

V usage is TRBV7-2 and J usage is TRBJ2-5; weak D call: TRBD2 (6 bases). This CDR3 spans 17 amino acids. Trimming pared 9 bases from V and 4 bases from J, leaving 27 bases between. Germline assignment: CDR1 SGHTA and CDR2 FQGNSA. As DNA, the CDR3 is TGTGCCAGGCCCCTGGGAGGAGGAGGACACGGGGGAGAGACCCAGTACTTC. Translation gives CARPLGGGGHGGETQYF.

The J gene is TRBJ1-2, the V gene TRBV5-1; TRBD1 matches at 10 bases. The CDR3 extends over 13 amino acids. J was trimmed by 7 bases and V by 4 bases; bases with no gene match: 4. In germline, CDR1 is SGHRS, CDR2 YFSETQ. The CDR3 DNA reads TGCGCCAGCAGCCGGGGACAGGGGACTGGCTACACCTTC. Translation gives CASSRGQGTGYTF. The full variable domain, completed using reference TRBV5-1 and TRBJ1-2, is KAGVTQTPRYLIKTRGQQVTLSCSPISGHRSVSWYQQTPGQGLQFLFEYFSETQRNKGNFPGRFSGRQFSNSRSEMNVSTLELGDSALYLCASSRGQGTGYTFGSGTRLTVV.

The rearrangement links TRBV18 to TRBJ2-5, with TRBD2 matching 14 bases. The CDR3 sequence is 18 residues long. The junction had 7 bases not matched to a gene; V was cut back by 0 bases and J by 4 bases. Germline V gene sequence: CDR1 KGHSH, CDR2 LQKENI. The CDR3 here is CASSPPQGLAGAGETQYF. As DNA, the CDR3 is TGTGCCAGCTCACCACCCCAGGGACTAGCGGGAGCTGGAGAGACCCAGTACTTC.

This clone came up once. This chain joins TRBV28 and TRBJ2-2; perhaps TRBD2 as D (6 bases). The CDR3 extends over 15 amino acids. The V gene's germline CDR1 is MDHEN and CDR2 SYDVKM. V lost 3 bases, J lost 6 bases, and 14 bases lay in between. CDR3 loop: CASSLGQGGSGELFF. CDR3 coding DNA: TGTGCCAGCAGTTTGGGTCAGGGAGGTTCCGGGGAGCTGTTTTTT.

The rearrangement uses TRBV5-1 and TRBJ1-6; perhaps TRBD1 as D (6 bases). The CDR3 is 14 residues long. Germline-derived CDR1 and CDR2 are SGHRS and YFSETQ. The V end was cut by 2 bases, the J end by 9 bases, with 12 bases between. The CDR3 reads CASSLQGGLSPLHF. The CDR3, as DNA: TGCGCCAGCAGCTTACAGGGAGGTCTTTCACCCCTCCACTTT.

V and J are TRBV7-2 and TRBJ2-2, with D hard to call. Germline CDR1 reads SGHTA; CDR2 reads FQGNSA. Trimming stripped 2 bases from V and 5 bases from J, with 6 bases between. The CDR3 spans 13 residues. CDR3 residues: CASSLIKTGELFF. CDR3 coding DNA: TGTGCCAGCAGCTTAATTAAGACCGGGGAGCTGTTTTTT.

The chain has TRBV4-2 and TRBJ2-5; 11 positions match TRBD2. The V gene end was trimmed by 4 bases and the J gene end by 3 bases; junction bases not matched to a gene: 7. Germline V lookup: CDR1 LGHNA, CDR2 YNFKEQ. This CDR3 has 16 amino acids. DNA of the CDR3: TGTGCCAGCAGCCTCGGGACTAGCGGAGAGAAAGAGACCCAGTACTTC. Translated: CASSLGTSGEKETQYF.

The CDR3 here is CASMRPGKWQYF. CDR3 DNA: TGTGCCAGCATGCGACCGGGGAAATGGCAGTACTTC. V is TRBV2 and J is TRBJ2-7, with D maybe TRBD2 (5 bases). V was cut by 7 bases and J by 9 bases, with 16 bases left in between. Germline V gene lookup returns CDR1 SNHLY and CDR2 FYNNEI. This CDR3 spans 12 amino acids.

The chain combines TRBV18 with TRBJ2-2; D ambiguous. Trimming removed 1 base from V and 4 bases from J, with 4 bases in between. This CDR3 has 13 amino acids. The germline V gene has CDR1 KGHSH and CDR2 LQKENI. CDR3 bases: TGTGCCAGCTCACCACGGACCACCGGGGAGCTGTTTTTT. This sequence encodes CASSPRTTGELFF.

V is TRBV19 and J is TRBJ2-3; a possible D gene is TRBD2 (6 bases). Germline V gene data show CDR1 as LNHDA and CDR2 as SQIVND (reference sequence). The CDR3 has 12 residues. V dropped 6 bases and J dropped 6 bases, with 10 bases sitting between them. CDR3 nucleotide sequence: TGTGCCAGTAGGTCGGGAGCCGATACGCAGTATTTT. Its translation is CASRSGADTQYF. The whole variable domain, remainder taken from reference TRBV19 and TRBJ2-3, is DGGITQSPKYLFRKEGQNVTLSCEQNLNHDAMYWYRQDPGQGLRLIYYSQIVNDFQKGDIAEGYSVSREKKESFPLTVTSAQKNPTAFYLCASRSGADTQYFGPGTRLTVL.

About this clone: The junction shows a germline mismatch at one end, possibly a read error. CDR3 DNA: TGTGCCAGCGGCCAGCCAGGGGGTAACTACGAGCAGTACTTC. This gives the protein CASGQPGGNYEQYF. V usage is TRBV14 and J usage is TRBJ2-7; TRBD1 agrees at 7 bases. The CDR3 contains 14 residues. The germline gives CDR1 SGHDN, CDR2 FVKESK.

V gene TRBV18 combines with J gene TRBJ1-5; 7 positions match TRBD1. Germline assignment: CDR1 KGHSH and CDR2 LQKENI. CDR3 size: 15 residues. J gave up 4 bases and V 3 bases, and 6 bases lay outside the gene matches. This CDR3 reads CASSPEDRLNQPQHF. In DNA form, the CDR3 reads TGTGCCAGCTCACCTGAGGACAGGCTGAATCAGCCCCAGCATTTT. The full variable domain, completed using reference TRBV18 and TRBJ1-5, is NAGVMQNPRHLVRRRGQEARLRCSPMKGHSHVYWYRQLPEEGLKFMVYLQKENIIDESGMPKERFSAEFPKEGPSILRIQQVVRGDSAAYFCASSPEDRLNQPQHFGDGTRLSIL.

The V gene is TRBV11-2, the J gene TRBJ1-1; D is ambiguous. V gave up 5 bases and J gave up 0 bases, with 13 bases separating them. In germline, CDR1 is SGHAT, CDR2 FQNNGV. The CDR3 is made up of 15 amino acids. CDR3 in DNA: TGTGCCAGCAGCCCCGCTAGGAGGATGAACACTGAAGCTTTCTTT. Translating it yields CASSPARRMNTEAFF.

The genes are TRBV18 and TRBJ1-5; TRBD1 agrees at 7 bases. The CDR3 is 15 residues long. The V and J ends lost 6 bases and 5 bases, in that order; junction bases with no gene match: 10. Germline V gene sequence: CDR1 KGHSH, CDR2 LQKENI. The CDR3 DNA is TGTGCCAGCTCCCCGCCGACAGGGAGGCATCAGCCCCAGCATTTT. It translates to CASSPPTGRHQPQHF. The full variable domain, in which reference TRBV18 and TRBJ1-5 provide the parts outside the CDR3, is NAGVMQNPRHLVRRRGQEARLRCSPMKGHSHVYWYRQLPEEGLKFMVYLQKENIIDESGMPKERFSAEFPKEGPSILRIQQVVRGDSAAYFCASSPPTGRHQPQHFGDGTRLSIL.

CDR3 sequence: CASSLEGRYYQPQHF. The CDR3, as DNA: TGTGCCAGCAGCTTAGAGGGTCGATATTATCAGCCCCAGCATTTT. This chain uses TRBV7-9 with TRBJ1-5; D is uncertain. Germline CDR1 and CDR2: SEHNR and FQNEAQ (reference sequence). Trimming left V 1 base short and J 5 bases short, with 12 bases between. The length of the CDR3 is 15 residues. Variable domain in full (rest from reference TRBV7-9 and TRBJ1-5): DTGVSQNPRHKITKRGQNVTFRCDPISEHNRLYWYRQTLGQGPEFLTYFQNEAQLEKSRLLSDRFSAERPKGSFSTLEIQRTEQGDSAMYLCASSLEGRYYQPQHFGDGTRLSIL.

The CDR3 DNA sequence: TGCAGCGTTGAGCCCTCCGGGACAGGGATAAATGAGCAGTTCTTC. It codes for CSVEPSGTGINEQFF. J is TRBJ2-1 and V is TRBV29-1, with TRBD1 matching over 9 bases. The CDR3 is 15 residues long. The germline gives CDR1 SQVTM, CDR2 ANQGSEA. The V segment lost 3 bases and the J segment 7 bases; nucleotides outside the gene matches: 10.